The following is a TCR beta chain sequence with its context. The data originate from a study of shared clonotypes between healthy human individuals. CDR1 is SGHKS and CDR2 is YYEKEE in the germline V gene (reference sequence). The CDR3 contains 17 residues. The V gene lost 0 bases and the J gene lost 4 bases, with 19 bases spanning the gap. The authors distributed each subset's genomic DNA evenly over several immunoSEQ plates. Bulk PBMC genomic DNA spanned ten immunoSEQ deep plates. In the authors' methods: ImmunoSEQ output held junction-only sequences without quality scores, so filtering differed. Sequencing used immunoSEQ multiplex PCR; TCRdb keeps in-frame clones, though not all of them. The V and J calls and clone size come from that table; D and trimming were worked out from the DNA. Among around 430,000 clones listed, roughly 80% were seen once.

Sequencing was done on a sample of PBMCs. The receptor was isolated from a woman in her thirties or forties in good health. Some clones in this sample may be carry-over from other donors' samples. The chain uses TRBV5-5 and TRBJ1-2, with D possibly being TRBD1 (6 bases). CDR3 amino acids: CASSLDRAKLQTYGYTF. The CDR3 region has the DNA TGTGCCAGCAGCTTGGACAGGGCTAAGCTCCAGACCTATGGCTACACCTTC.